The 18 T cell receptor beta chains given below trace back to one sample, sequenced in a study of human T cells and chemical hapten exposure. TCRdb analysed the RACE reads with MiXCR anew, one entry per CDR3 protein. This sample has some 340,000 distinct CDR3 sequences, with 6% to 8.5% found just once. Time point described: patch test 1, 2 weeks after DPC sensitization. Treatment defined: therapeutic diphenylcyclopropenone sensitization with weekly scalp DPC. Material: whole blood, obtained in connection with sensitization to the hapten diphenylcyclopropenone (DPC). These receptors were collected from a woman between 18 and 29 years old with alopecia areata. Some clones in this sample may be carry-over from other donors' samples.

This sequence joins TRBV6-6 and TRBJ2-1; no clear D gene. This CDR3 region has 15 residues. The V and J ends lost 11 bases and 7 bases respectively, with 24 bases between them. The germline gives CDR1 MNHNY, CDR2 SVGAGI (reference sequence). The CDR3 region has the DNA TGTGCCGCAGAGCCCGGATCGGCTGAAGCAAATGAGCAGTTCTTC. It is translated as CAAEPGSAEANEQFF.

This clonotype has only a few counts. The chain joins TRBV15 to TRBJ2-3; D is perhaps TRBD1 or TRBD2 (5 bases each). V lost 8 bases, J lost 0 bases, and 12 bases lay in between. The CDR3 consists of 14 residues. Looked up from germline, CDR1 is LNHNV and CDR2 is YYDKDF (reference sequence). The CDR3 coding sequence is TGTGCCACCTCCCGGGGCCCCAGCACAGATACGCAGTATTTT. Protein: CATSRGPSTDTQYF.

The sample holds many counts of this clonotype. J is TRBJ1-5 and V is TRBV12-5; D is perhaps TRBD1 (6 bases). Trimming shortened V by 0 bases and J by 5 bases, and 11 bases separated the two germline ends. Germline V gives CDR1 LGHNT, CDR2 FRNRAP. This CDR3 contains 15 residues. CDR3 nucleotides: TGTGCTAGTGGTTTGGTACAGGGCCGTGATCAGCCCCAGCATTTT. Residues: CASGLVQGRDQPQHF.

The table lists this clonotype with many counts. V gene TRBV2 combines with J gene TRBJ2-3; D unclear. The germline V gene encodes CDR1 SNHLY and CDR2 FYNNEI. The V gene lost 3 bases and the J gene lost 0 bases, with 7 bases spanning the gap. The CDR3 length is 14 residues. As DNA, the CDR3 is TGTGCCAGCAGTGAGGAGATTAGCACAGATACGCAGTATTTT. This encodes CASSEEISTDTQYF.

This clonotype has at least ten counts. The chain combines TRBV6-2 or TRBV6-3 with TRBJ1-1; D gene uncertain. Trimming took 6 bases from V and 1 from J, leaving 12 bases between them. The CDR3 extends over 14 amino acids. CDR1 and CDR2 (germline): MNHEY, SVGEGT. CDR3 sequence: CASRKGTRNTEAFF. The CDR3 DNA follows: TGTGCCAGCAGGAAGGGTACCCGGAACACTGAAGCTTTCTTT.

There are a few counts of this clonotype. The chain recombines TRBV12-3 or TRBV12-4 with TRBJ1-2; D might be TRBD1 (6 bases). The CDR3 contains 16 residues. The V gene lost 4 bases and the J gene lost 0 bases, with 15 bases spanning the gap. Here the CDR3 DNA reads TGTGCCAGCAGTTCCCTCAACAGGGCGGCTAACTATGGCTACACCTTC. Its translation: CASSSLNRAANYGYTF.

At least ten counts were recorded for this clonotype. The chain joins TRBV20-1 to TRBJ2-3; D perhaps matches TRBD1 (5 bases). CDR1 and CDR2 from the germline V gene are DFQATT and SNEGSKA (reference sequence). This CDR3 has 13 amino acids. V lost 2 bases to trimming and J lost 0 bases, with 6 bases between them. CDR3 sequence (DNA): TGCAGTGCTAGACCAGGGAGCACAGATACGCAGTATTTT. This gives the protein CSARPGSTDTQYF.

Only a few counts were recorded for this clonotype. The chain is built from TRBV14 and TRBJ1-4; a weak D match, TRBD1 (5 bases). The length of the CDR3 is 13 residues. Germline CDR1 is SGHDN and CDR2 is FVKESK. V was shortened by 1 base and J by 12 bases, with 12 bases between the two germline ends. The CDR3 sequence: CASSQGRPGQLFF. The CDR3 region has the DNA TGTGCCAGCAGCCAAGGAAGGCCGGGACAACTGTTTTTT.

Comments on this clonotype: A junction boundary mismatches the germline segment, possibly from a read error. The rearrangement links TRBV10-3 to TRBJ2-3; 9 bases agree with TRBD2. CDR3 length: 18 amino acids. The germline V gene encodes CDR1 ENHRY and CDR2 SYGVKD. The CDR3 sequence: CASSGLAGEEVGTDTQYF. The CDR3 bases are TGTGCCAGCAGTGGATTAGCGGGGGAGGAGGTGGGAACAGATACGCAGTATTTT.

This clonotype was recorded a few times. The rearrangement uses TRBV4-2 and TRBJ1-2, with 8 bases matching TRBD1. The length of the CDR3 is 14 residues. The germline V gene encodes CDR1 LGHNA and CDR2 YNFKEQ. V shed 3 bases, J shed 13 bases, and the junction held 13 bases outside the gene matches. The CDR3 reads CASSHWGGEDRVTF. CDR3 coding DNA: TGTGCCAGCAGCCATTGGGGAGGAGAGGACAGGGTCACCTTC.

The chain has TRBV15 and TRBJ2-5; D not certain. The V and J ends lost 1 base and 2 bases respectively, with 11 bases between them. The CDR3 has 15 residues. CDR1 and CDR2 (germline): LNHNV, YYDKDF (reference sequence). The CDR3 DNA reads TGTGCCACCAGCAGAGTTACGCCAAGGCAAGAGACCCAGTACTTC. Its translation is CATSRVTPRQETQYF. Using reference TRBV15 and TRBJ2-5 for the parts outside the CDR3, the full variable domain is DAMVIQNPRYQVTQFGKPVTLSCSQTLNHNVMYWYQQKSSQAPKLLFHYYDKDFNNEADTPDNFQSRRPNTSFCFLDIRSPGLGDTAMYLCATSRVTPRQETQYFGPGTRLLVL.

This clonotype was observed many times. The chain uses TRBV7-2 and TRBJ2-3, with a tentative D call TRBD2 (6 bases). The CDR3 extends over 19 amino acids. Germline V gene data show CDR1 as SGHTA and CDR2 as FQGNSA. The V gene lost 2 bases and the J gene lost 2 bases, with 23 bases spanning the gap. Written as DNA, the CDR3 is TGTGCCAGCAGCTTAAGATTCCAATCTATTGGGACTGCCACAGATACGCAGTATTTT. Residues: CASSLRFQSIGTATDTQYF.

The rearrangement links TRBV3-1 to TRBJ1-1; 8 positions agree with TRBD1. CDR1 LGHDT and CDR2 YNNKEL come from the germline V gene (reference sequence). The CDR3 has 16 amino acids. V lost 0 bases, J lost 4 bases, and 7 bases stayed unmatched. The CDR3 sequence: CASSQDGGQGGTEAFF. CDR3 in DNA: TGTGCCAGCAGCCAAGATGGTGGACAGGGAGGCACTGAAGCTTTCTTT.

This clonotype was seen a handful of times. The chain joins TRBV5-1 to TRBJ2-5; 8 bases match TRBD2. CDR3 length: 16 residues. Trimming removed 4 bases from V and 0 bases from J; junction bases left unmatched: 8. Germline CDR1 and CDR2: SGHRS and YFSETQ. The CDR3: CASSAGASGYQETQYF. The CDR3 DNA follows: TGCGCCAGCAGCGCTGGGGCTAGCGGGTACCAAGAGACCCAGTACTTC.

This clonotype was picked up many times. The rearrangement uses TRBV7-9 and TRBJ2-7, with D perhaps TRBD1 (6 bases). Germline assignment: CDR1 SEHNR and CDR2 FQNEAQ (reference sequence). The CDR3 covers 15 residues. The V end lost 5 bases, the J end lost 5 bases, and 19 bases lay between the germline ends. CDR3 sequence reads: CASSAVLTGPDEQYF. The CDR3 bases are TGTGCCAGCAGCGCGGTTCTGACAGGTCCGGACGAGCAGTACTTC.

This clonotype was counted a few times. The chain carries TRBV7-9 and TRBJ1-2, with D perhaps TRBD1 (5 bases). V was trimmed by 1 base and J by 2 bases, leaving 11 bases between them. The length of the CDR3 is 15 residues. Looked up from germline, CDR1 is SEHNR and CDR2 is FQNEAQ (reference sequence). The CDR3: CASSLEQAGNYGYTF. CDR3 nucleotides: TGTGCCAGCAGCTTAGAACAGGCAGGGAACTATGGCTACACCTTC.

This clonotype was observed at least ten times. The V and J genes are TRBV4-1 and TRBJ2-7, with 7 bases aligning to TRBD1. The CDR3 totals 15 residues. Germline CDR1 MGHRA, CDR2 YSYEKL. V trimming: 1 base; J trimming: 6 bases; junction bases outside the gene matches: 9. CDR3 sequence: CASSQGGAGGREQYF. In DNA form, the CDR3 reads TGCGCCAGCAGCCAAGGAGGCGCAGGGGGACGCGAGCAGTACTTC.

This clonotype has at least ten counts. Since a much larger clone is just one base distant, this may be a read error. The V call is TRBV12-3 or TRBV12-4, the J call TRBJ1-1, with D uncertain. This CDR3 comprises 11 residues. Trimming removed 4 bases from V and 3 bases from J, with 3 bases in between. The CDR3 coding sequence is TGTGCCAGCAGTTACGACACTGAAGCTTTCTTT. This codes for CASSYDTEAFF.